This T cell receptor (beta chain) was obtained from a study of T cell responses to AZD1222 COVID-19 vaccine. Study-wide results and caveats: Repertoire samples came only from after the peak T cell response. Elevations in Spike-specific TCR breadth and depth followed administration of two AZD1222 doses. AZD1222 recipients seropositive at baseline numbered only six. Most donors were white British and more were female, and clonal diversity was possibly underestimated.

As regards this clone: Its specificity is unknown.

Assay used: immunoSEQ multiplex PCR; TCRdb lists only in-frame clones, some missing. This table has roughly 66,000 clones, 85% to 90% appearing once. CDR1 and CDR2 from the germline V gene are SNHLY and FYNNEI. The length of the CDR3 is 17 residues. After removal of 4 bases from V and 2 bases from J, the junction contained 9 bases not matched to a gene. V and J are TRBV2 and TRBJ2-3; 10 positions agree with TRBD2. The input for sequencing was peripheral blood, taken 28 days after the second dose of the MenACWY control vaccine. The sequence came from an adult who received the MenACWY meningococcal vaccine as a control. DNA for the CDR3: TGTGCCAGCAGTGGGAACGGACTAGCGGCTAACACAGATACGCAGTATTTT. This sequence encodes CASSGNGLAANTDTQYF.